These T cell receptor beta chains were read from a single sample in a study of blood T cell repertoires in COVID-19. Method: immunoSEQ multiplex PCR; TCRdb's copy keeps in-frame clones and lacks some. The sample includes more than 400,000 clones, about 85% of them seen just once. Sequenced material: PBMCs or T cells enriched from blood (not recorded which). The receptors here all came from a woman aged 18 to 35 who had recovered from COVID-19. Each CDR3 is given with its conserved first and last residue. A D gene is named only where the DNA matches it firmly. Expanded clones are given a class, and other clones once, few, many or no size at all.

>.|TRBJ1-2|TRBD1|TRBV5-4
TGTGCCAGCAGGTACCGGGACAGGGGAAGTGGCTACACCTTC
CASRYRDRGSGYTF
>once|TRBJ1-1|.|TRBV2
TGTGCCAGCGTTATGTCGTTGACTGAAGCTTTCTTT
CASVMSLTEAFF
>.|TRBJ1-4|.|TRBV14
TGTGCCAGCAGCCAGATCAAAGCAGTTGAGCGATCTGAAAAACTGTTTTTT
CASSQIKAVERSEKLFF
>.|TRBJ1-2|.|TRBV5-3
TGTGCCAGGCCGAGGAAGGGGTATGGCTACACCTTC
CARPRKGYGYTF
>.|TRBJ1-6|.|TRBV28
TGTGCCAGCAGTTTATGGGCACAGGGACGTTCACCCCTCCACTTT
CASSLWAQGRSPLHF
>once|TRBJ2-7|TRBD2|TRBV2
TGTGCCAGCAGACCCCTAGCGGGGGGGCCCAAAGAGTACTTC
CASRPLAGGPKEYF
>.|TRBJ1-4|TRBD1|TRBV28
TGTGCCAGCAGCTCACAGGGGAATACTAATGAAAAACTGTTTTTT
CASSSQGNTNEKLFF
>once|TRBJ2-1|TRBD2|TRBV30
TGTGCCTCCCAACGGAAGACTAGCGGGAGAGATGAGCAGTTCTTC
CASQRKTSGRDEQFF
>.|TRBJ2-3|.|TRBV11-2
TGTGCCAGCAGCTTAGGTCCGATAAGGGCGGGGACAGATACGCAGTATTTT
CASSLGPIRAGTDTQYF
>.|TRBJ2-3|.|TRBV6-2/TRBV6-3
TGTGCCAGCAGTCAGAATCCAGATACGCAGTATTTT
CASSQNPDTQYF
>.|TRBJ2-5|.|TRBV7-8
TGTGCCAGCAGCTTAGCGCAGTCAGAGACCCAGTACTTC
CASSLAQSETQYF
>.|TRBJ1-5|.|TRBV28
TGTGCCAGCAGCGACAGGTTCAATCAGCCCCAGCATTTT
CASSDRFNQPQHF
>once|TRBJ2-2|TRBD2|TRBV5-1
TGCGCCAGCAGCCGGAGCGGGGGGGCCGACACCGGGGAGCTGTTTTTT
CASSRSGGADTGELFF
>few|TRBJ1-3|.|TRBV18
TGTGCCAGCTCACCATCAGGGATAAAAACTGGAAACACCATATATTTT
CASSPSGIKTGNTIYF
>.|TRBJ2-1|TRBD2|TRBV7-2
TGTGCCAGCAGCTTAGCCCTCCTGGTCGTAGCGGGGGTTATCAATGAGCAGTTCTTC
CASSLALLVVAGVINEQFF
>.|TRBJ1-4|.|TRBV9
TGTGCCAGCAGCGTAAACGGGGATGAAAAACTGTTTTTT
CASSVNGDEKLFF
>.|TRBJ2-5|TRBD1|TRBV3-1/TRBV3-2
TGTGCCAGCAGCCAAGAGTACCTAGGGACAGGGGTGCGTGAGACCCAGTACTTC
CASSQEYLGTGVRETQYF
>.|TRBJ1-2|.|TRBV3-1/TRBV3-2
TGTGCCAGCAGCCAAGATACTCGGAGGGGCTACACCTTC
CASSQDTRRGYTF
>.|TRBJ1-1|.|TRBV3-1/TRBV3-2
TGTGCCAGCAGCCACACGGACAGGAACACTGAAGCTTTCTTT
CASSHTDRNTEAFF
>.|TRBJ1-3|TRBD1|TRBV19
TGTGCCAGACTCCTGGAGGGCGACAGGGGGCAGTCTGGAAACACCATATATTTT
CARLLEGDRGQSGNTIYF
>.|TRBJ1-5|TRBD1|TRBV3-1/TRBV3-2
TGTGCCAGCAGCCGGACAGGGAGGGGTCAGCCCCAGCATTTT
CASSRTGRGQPQHF
>.|TRBJ1-3|TRBD1|TRBV7-9
TGTGCCAGCAGCCCCCCCTCCGACAGGGTCAACGTAAACACCATATATTTT
CASSPPSDRVNVNTIYF
>.|TRBJ2-1|TRBD2|TRBV5-1
TGCGCCAGCAGCTTGAGACTAGCGGGCGGGAATGAGCAGTTCTTC
CASSLRLAGGNEQFF
>once|TRBJ2-1|.|TRBV9
TGTGCCAGCAGCGTAATCGGCGGGGCCTACAATGAGCAGTTCTTC
CASSVIGGAYNEQFF
>.|TRBJ2-1|TRBD1|TRBV13
TGTGCCAGCAGCCCGACAGGGGTCGGGAATGAGCAGTTCTTC
CASSPTGVGNEQFF
>few|TRBJ1-5|.|TRBV5-1
TGCGCCAGCAGCTTGCAGGGTCAGAGCAATCAGCCCCAGCATTTT
CASSLQGQSNQPQHF
>.|TRBJ1-1|.|TRBV6-2/TRBV6-3
TGTGCCAGCAGTTACTCGAGTTCCAGGGTTCGGACTGAAGCTTTCTTT
CASSYSSSRVRTEAFF
>.|TRBJ1-1|.|TRBV2
TGTGCCAGCAGTGCAATGCCGTTGATTGTAGGAGAAGGGGACACTGAAGCTTTCTTT
CASSAMPLIVGEGDTEAFF
>.|TRBJ1-5|TRBD1|TRBV3-1/TRBV3-2
TGTGCCAGCAGCCCCGACAGGGGAATGAGTCAGCCCCAGCATTTT
CASSPDRGMSQPQHF
>.|TRBJ1-2|.|TRBV2
TGTGCCAGGAGGCAGAAGGAGGGCTACACCTTC
CARRQKEGYTF
>.|TRBJ1-2|TRBD1|TRBV7-8
TGTGCCAGCAGCTTAAGGACAGGGATGTGGGAAGACTACACCTTC
CASSLRTGMWEDYTF